The 13 T cell receptor beta chains presented below share a single source sample, sequenced in a study of shared clonotypes between healthy human individuals. Assay: immunoSEQ multiplex PCR; the TCRdb copy retains only in-frame clones and omits some. Here the sample spans hundreds of thousands of clones, approximately 75% being singletons. The specimen was memory CD4+ T cells sorted from blood. Subset described: CD45RA-negative fraction. These receptor sequences come from a woman aged 25 to 39 in good health.

V is TRBV28 and J is TRBJ2-2, with D perhaps given as TRBD1 or TRBD2 (7 bases each). The CDR3 is made up of 16 amino acids. Trimming took off 5 bases at V and 6 bases at J, with 19 bases between the two ends. Germline CDR1 is MDHEN and CDR2 is SYDVKM. The DNA of the CDR3 is TGTGCCAGCAGTAGACCTCGACAGGGAGGGTCCGGGGAGCTGTTTTTT. Translation gives CASSRPRQGGSGELFF.

To note about this clone: The sample contains more than one DNA sequence encoding this CDR3. V gene TRBV19 combines with J gene TRBJ2-2; D gene uncertain. Trimming shortened V by 3 bases and J by 0 bases, and 2 bases separated the two germline ends. This CDR3 contains 13 residues. The germline CDR1 and CDR2 sequences are LNHDA and SQIVND (reference sequence). The CDR3 nucleotides read TGTGCCAGTAGTATCACGAACACCGGGGAGCTGTTTTTT. Amino acid sequence: CASSITNTGELFF.

This sequence joins TRBV28 and TRBJ1-5; possibly TRBD1 for D (5 bases). The V gene lost 1 base and the J gene lost 0 bases, with 22 bases spanning the gap. This CDR3 has 20 residues. Germline V lookup: CDR1 MDHEN, CDR2 SYDVKM. The CDR3 coding sequence is TGTGCCAGCAGTTTATTGACCCAGGACATCCCGAACTATAGCAATCAGCCCCAGCATTTT. Its protein product is CASSLLTQDIPNYSNQPQHF. Complete variable domain (other parts from reference TRBV28 and TRBJ1-5): DVKVTQSSRYLVKRTGEKVFLECVQDMDHENMFWYRQDPGLGLRLIYFSYDVKMKEKGDIPEGYSVSREKKERFSLILESASTNQTSMYLCASSLLTQDIPNYSNQPQHFGDGTRLSIL.

The chain carries TRBV27 and TRBJ2-7; 11 nucleotides line up with TRBD2. J lost 2 bases, V lost 2 bases, and 2 bases had no gene match. This CDR3 has 15 amino acids. The V gene's germline CDR1 is MNHEY and CDR2 SMNVEV (reference sequence). The DNA for the CDR3 is TGTGCCAGCAGTTTAACTAGCGGGAGCCCCTACGAGCAGTACTTC. Translation: CASSLTSGSPYEQYF.

Turning to this clone: Other DNA sequences of this sample code for an identical CDR3. This chain links TRBV11-2 with TRBJ2-7; a weak D match, TRBD2 (6 bases). The germline V and J ends were trimmed by 3 bases and 3 bases, with 9 bases remaining between them. This CDR3 spans 13 amino acids. Germline CDR1 and CDR2: SGHAT and FQNNGV. CDR3 sequence: CASSFGGSYEQYF. The CDR3 region has the DNA TGTGCCAGCAGCTTTGGGGGGAGCTACGAGCAGTACTTC. The full variable domain, with the rest looked up from reference TRBV11-2 and TRBJ2-7, is EAGVAQSPRYKIIEKRQSVAFWCNPISGHATLYWYQQILGQGPKLLIQFQNNGVVDDSQLPKDRFSAERLKGVDSTLKIQPAKLEDSAVYLCASSFGGSYEQYFGPGTRLTVT.

The table lists this clone with a few counts. This sequence joins TRBV28 and TRBJ1-1, with D tentatively TRBD1 (5 bases). This CDR3 is built from 13 residues. Germline assignment: CDR1 MDHEN and CDR2 SYDVKM. The ends were cut back, 6 bases at V and 3 bases at J, with 11 bases in the middle. The CDR3 protein is CASRLMGDTEAFF. Here the CDR3 DNA reads TGTGCCAGCAGGTTGATGGGGGACACTGAAGCTTTCTTT.

The chain employs TRBV30 and TRBJ2-1, with a weak D call TRBD2 (7 bases). CDR3 length equals 16 residues. Germline loops: CDR1 GTSNPN, CDR2 SVGIG (reference sequence). V dropped 2 bases and J dropped 4 bases, with 18 bases sitting between them. Here the CDR3 reads CAWSHPGGRPYNEQFF. The CDR3 bases are TGTGCCTGGAGTCACCCCGGGGGGCGACCTTACAATGAGCAGTTCTTC.

The CDR3 coding sequence is TGTGCCAGCAGTGAACTCAGAAGCAATCAGCCCCAGCATTTT. Translated: CASSELRSNQPQHF. The rearrangement joins TRBV2 to TRBJ1-5; D not certain. The germline gives CDR1 SNHLY, CDR2 FYNNEI. The CDR3 spans 14 residues. V was shortened by 2 bases and J by 1 base, with 6 bases between the two germline ends.

This chain joins TRBV4-1 and TRBJ2-5; possible D gene TRBD1, 5 bases. Per germline, CDR1 MGHRA and CDR2 YSYEKL. The CDR3 is 14 residues long. V lost 1 base and J lost 4, with 10 bases in between. The CDR3 reads CASSQGPGPETQYF. The CDR3 DNA reads as TGCGCCAGCAGCCAAGGGCCAGGGCCAGAGACCCAGTACTTC.

V and J are TRBV6-6 and TRBJ1-1; 10 bases match TRBD1. CDR1 is MNHNY and CDR2 is SVGAGI in the germline V gene (reference sequence). The J segment lost 4 bases and the V segment lost 0 bases, leaving 2 bases of the junction unmatched. The CDR3 is 15 amino acids. CDR3 residues: CASSYSRTGGTEAFF. CDR3 nucleotides: TGTGCCAGCAGTTACTCGAGGACAGGGGGCACTGAAGCTTTCTTT.

This clone showed up just a few times. The chain couples TRBV6-6 to TRBJ1-1; D remains unclear. CDR3 length: 11 amino acids. CDR1 and CDR2 from the germline V gene are MNHNY and SVGAGI (reference sequence). The V end was cut by 6 bases, the J end by 3 bases, with 5 bases between. CDR3 region: CASRGDTEAFF. The CDR3, as DNA: TGTGCCAGCAGGGGAGACACTGAAGCTTTCTTT.

The chain combines TRBV6-6 with TRBJ1-1; D is possibly TRBD1 (5 bases). Germline V gene data show CDR1 as MNHNY and CDR2 as SVGAGI (reference sequence). This CDR3 has 16 residues. The ends were cut back, 2 bases at V and 0 bases at J, with 13 bases in the middle. DNA of the CDR3: TGTGCCAGCAGTTACCCCCGGGGCAGCATGAACACTGAAGCTTTCTTT. Translation gives CASSYPRGSMNTEAFF.

The chain links TRBV6-1 to TRBJ2-7; the match to TRBD2 covers 8 bases. Germline-derived CDR1 and CDR2 are MNHNS and SASEGT. The CDR3 covers 15 residues. Trimming cost V 3 bases and J 0 bases; bases outside gene matches: 4. This CDR3 reads CASSDPGGPSYEQYF. The CDR3 DNA is TGTGCCAGCAGTGACCCGGGAGGGCCCTCCTACGAGCAGTACTTC.